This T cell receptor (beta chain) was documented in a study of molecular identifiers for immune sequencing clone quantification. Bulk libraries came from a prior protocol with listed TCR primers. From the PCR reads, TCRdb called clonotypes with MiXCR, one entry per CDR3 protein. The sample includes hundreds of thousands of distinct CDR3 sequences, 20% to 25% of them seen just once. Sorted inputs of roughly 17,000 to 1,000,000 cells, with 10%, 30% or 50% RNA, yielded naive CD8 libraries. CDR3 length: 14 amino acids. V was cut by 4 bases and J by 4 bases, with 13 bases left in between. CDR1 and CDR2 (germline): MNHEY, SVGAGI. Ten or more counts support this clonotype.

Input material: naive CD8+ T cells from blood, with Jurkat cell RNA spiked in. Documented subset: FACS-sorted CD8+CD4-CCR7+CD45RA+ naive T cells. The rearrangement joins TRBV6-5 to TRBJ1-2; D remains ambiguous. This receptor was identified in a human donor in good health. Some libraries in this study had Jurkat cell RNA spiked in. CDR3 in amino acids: CASSFGLLSYGYTF. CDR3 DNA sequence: TGTGCCAGCAGTTTCGGACTATTATCCTATGGCTACACCTTC.